These T cell receptor beta chains were read from a single sample in a study of vaccination and CD4 T cells after COVID-19. Using its own MiXCR run on the PCR reads, TCRdb lists one record per CDR3 protein. Altogether about 9,000 distinct CDR3 sequences are present, less than 50% being singletons, with the ten largest covering 8%. What these receptors recognize is not known. Sequencing used CD4+ T cells from blood, cultured in vitro. These receptor sequences come from a human donor who had recovered from COVID-19. CDR3s include the opening cysteine and the closing phenylalanine or tryptophan. A D gene is named only where the DNA matches it firmly. Rows give clone size only sometimes, using once, few, many, or a class for an expanded clone.

V: TRBV24-1; size: medium-sized; J: TRBJ2-7; D: -; CDR3: CATSDPRTRKYEQYF; DNA: TGTGCCACCAGTGACCCTAGGACACGAAAGTACGAGCAGTACTTC
V: TRBV20-1; size: -; J: TRBJ2-2; D: TRBD2; CDR3: CSARALAGENTGELFF; DNA: TGCAGTGCTAGAGCACTAGCGGGGGAGAACACCGGGGAGCTGTTTTTT
V: TRBV5-5; size: -; J: TRBJ1-1; D: -; CDR3: CASSPLRDTEAFF; DNA: TGTGCCAGCAGCCCGTTGCGGGACACTGAAGCTTTCTTT
V: TRBV27; size: few; J: TRBJ1-1; D: -; CDR3: CASSLSGFTEAFF; DNA: TGTGCCAGCAGTTTAAGCGGGTTTACTGAAGCTTTCTTT
V: TRBV10-3; size: medium-sized; J: TRBJ2-7; D: -; CDR3: CAINNGSPYEQYF; DNA: TGTGCCATCAATAACGGAAGCCCCTACGAGCAGTACTTC
V: TRBV4-2; size: -; J: TRBJ2-1; D: TRBD2; CDR3: CASSQGLAGPSSYNEQFF; DNA: TGTGCCAGCAGCCAAGGACTAGCGGGACCGAGCTCCTACAATGAGCAGTTCTTC
V: TRBV20-1; size: few; J: TRBJ2-1; D: TRBD2; CDR3: CSARERGGLNEQFF; DNA: TGCAGTGCTAGAGAGCGGGGGGGCCTTAATGAGCAGTTCTTC
V: TRBV19; size: -; J: TRBJ2-5; D: TRBD2; CDR3: CASPRTSGGTQETQYF; DNA: TGTGCCAGTCCTAGGACTAGCGGGGGGACGCAAGAGACCCAGTACTTC
V: TRBV6-1; size: -; J: TRBJ1-1; D: -; CDR3: CASLRATEAFF; DNA: TGTGCCAGCTTAAGGGCCACTGAAGCTTTCTTT
V: TRBV19; size: -; J: TRBJ2-7; D: TRBD2; CDR3: CASRPRGGRYEQYF; DNA: TGTGCCAGTAGACCCCGGGGGGGGCGATACGAGCAGTACTTC
V: TRBV27; size: -; J: TRBJ1-1; D: -; CDR3: CASSPWGSGSTEAFF; DNA: TGTGCCAGCAGTCCTTGGGGCTCGGGATCCACTGAAGCTTTCTTT
V: TRBV6-1; size: -; J: TRBJ1-5; D: TRBD1; CDR3: CASTGQGINQPQHF; DNA: TGTGCCAGCACCGGACAGGGCATTAATCAGCCCCAGCATTTT
V: TRBV6-1; size: -; J: TRBJ1-2; D: TRBD1; CDR3: CASTPRGGNGGYTF; DNA: TGTGCCAGCACCCCTCGAGGGGGCAACGGTGGCTACACCTTC
V: TRBV7-9; size: medium-sized; J: TRBJ2-3; D: -; CDR3: CASTMEGATDTQYF; DNA: TGTGCCAGCACCATGGAGGGGGCCACAGATACGCAGTATTTT
V: TRBV20-1; size: medium-sized; J: TRBJ1-2; D: TRBD1; CDR3: CSAQTGGEGYTF; DNA: TGCAGTGCTCAGACAGGGGGCGAAGGCTACACCTTC
V: TRBV29-1; size: few; J: TRBJ2-4; D: -; CDR3: CSVKIRAGDIQYF; DNA: TGCAGCGTCAAAATCAGGGCTGGGGACATTCAGTACTTC
V: TRBV7-2; size: few; J: TRBJ1-1; D: TRBD1; CDR3: CASSSDRGTEAFF; DNA: TGTGCCAGCAGCTCAGACAGGGGCACTGAAGCTTTCTTT
V: TRBV21-1; size: -; J: TRBJ2-4; D: -; CDR3: CASSKHRVGRYIQYF; DNA: TGTGCCAGCAGCAAGCACAGGGTTGGCCGGTACATTCAGTACTTC
V: TRBV6-4; size: once; J: TRBJ2-2; D: -; CDR3: CASSNTGELFF; DNA: TGTGCCAGCAGTAACACCGGGGAGCTGTTTTTT
V: TRBV30; size: medium-sized; J: TRBJ2-3; D: -; CDR3: CAWSVKIAGTDTQYF; DNA: TGTGCCTGGAGTGTAAAAATTGCGGGCACAGATACGCAGTATTTT
V: TRBV11-2; size: few; J: TRBJ1-2; D: -; CDR3: CASSSIFQTAYASNYGYTF; DNA: TGTGCCAGCAGCTCAATCTTCCAGACGGCCTACGCATCTAACTATGGCTACACCTTC
V: TRBV6-5; size: -; J: TRBJ2-6; D: -; CDR3: CTSSYSKHSGANVLTF; DNA: TGTACCAGCAGTTACTCGAAACACTCTGGGGCCAACGTCCTGACTTTC
V: TRBV6-5; size: -; J: TRBJ1-5; D: -; CDR3: CASSSLGHSNQPQHF; DNA: TGTGCCAGCAGTTCGCTCGGCCATAGCAATCAGCCCCAGCATTTT
V: TRBV24-1; size: -; J: TRBJ2-1; D: -; CDR3: CATSDLKQEQFF; DNA: TGTGCCACCAGTGATTTAAAACAGGAGCAGTTCTTC
V: TRBV18; size: -; J: TRBJ2-7; D: -; CDR3: CASSPPSLNREQYF; DNA: TGTGCCAGCTCACCACCGTCGCTCAATAGGGAGCAGTACTTC
V: TRBV2; size: -; J: TRBJ1-1; D: -; CDR3: CASRATEAFF; DNA: TGTGCCAGCAGGGCCACTGAAGCTTTCTTT
V: TRBV19; size: few; J: TRBJ2-1; D: -; CDR3: CASSIGLSSYNEQFF; DNA: TGTGCCAGTAGTATCGGACTAAGCTCCTACAATGAGCAGTTCTTC
V: TRBV27; size: -; J: TRBJ1-2; D: TRBD1; CDR3: CASSFWTGNGYTF; DNA: TGTGCCAGCAGTTTTTGGACAGGGAATGGCTACACCTTC
V: TRBV19; size: few; J: TRBJ1-2; D: -; CDR3: CASKLQGYGYTF; DNA: TGTGCCAGTAAATTACAGGGCTATGGCTACACCTTC
V: TRBV7-2; size: few; J: TRBJ2-5; D: TRBD2; CDR3: CASSSERLAGGQETQYF; DNA: TGTGCCAGCAGCTCGGAGAGGCTAGCGGGGGGGCAAGAGACCCAGTACTTC
V: TRBV29-1; size: -; J: TRBJ1-2; D: -; CDR3: CSVDLAGGAGYTF; DNA: TGCAGCGTTGATTTGGCGGGGGGCGCGGGCTACACCTTC
V: TRBV27; size: -; J: TRBJ1-1; D: -; CDR3: CASSLSDKNTEAFF; DNA: TGTGCCAGCAGTTTATCGGATAAGAACACTGAAGCTTTCTTT
V: TRBV27; size: -; J: TRBJ1-2; D: TRBD1; CDR3: CASRLGQGAPNTF; DNA: TGTGCCAGCAGGTTGGGACAGGGGGCCCCCAACACCTTC
V: TRBV7-6; size: -; J: TRBJ2-7; D: TRBD1; CDR3: CASSSGTGELEQYF; DNA: TGTGCCAGCAGCTCAGGGACAGGGGAACTCGAGCAGTACTTC
V: TRBV5-8; size: -; J: TRBJ1-1; D: -; CDR3: CASSLNRATEAFF; DNA: TGTGCCAGCAGCTTGAACAGGGCCACTGAAGCTTTCTTT
V: TRBV6-5; size: -; J: TRBJ2-5; D: -; CDR3: CASSYSQETQYF; DNA: TGTGCCAGCAGTTACAGTCAAGAGACCCAGTACTTC
V: TRBV7-6; size: -; J: TRBJ2-2; D: -; CDR3: CASSNPAVTGELFF; DNA: TGTGCCAGCAGCAATCCGGCCGTGACCGGGGAGCTGTTTTTT
V: TRBV12-3/TRBV12-4; size: few; J: TRBJ1-5; D: -; CDR3: CASRPSGFRGSQPQHF; DNA: TGTGCCAGCAGACCCTCTGGGTTTCGGGGTAGTCAGCCCCAGCATTTT
V: TRBV6-1; size: -; J: TRBJ2-2; D: TRBD2; CDR3: CASRASGGSTGELFF; DNA: TGTGCCAGCAGGGCTAGCGGGGGGTCCACCGGGGAGCTGTTTTTT
V: TRBV5-4; size: -; J: TRBJ1-2; D: -; CDR3: CASSLAGGLNYGYTF; DNA: TGTGCCAGCAGCTTGGCCGGAGGGCTTAACTATGGCTACACCTTC